The table lists the clone carrying this T cell receptor (beta chain) with a few counts. The sample originates from a study of early T cells in non-severe SARS-CoV-2 infection. TCRdb redid the calling of the 5' RACE reads with MiXCR, one entry per CDR3 protein. The table lists roughly 67,000 distinct CDR3 sequences, approximately 11% of them singletons. This CDR3 spans 16 amino acids. Looked up from germline, CDR1 is SGHRS and CDR2 is YFSETQ. With V trimmed by 3 bases and J by 0 bases, 1 base remained unmatched. The chain recombines TRBV5-1 with TRBJ2-2; 11 positions agree with TRBD2. Sample: whole blood. The receptor was isolated from an adult who was a healthcare worker with PCR-confirmed SARS-CoV-2 infection or an uninfected control (not recorded which). This chain's CDR3 is CASSSGLAANTGELFF. The DNA for the CDR3 is TGCGCCAGCAGCTCGGGACTAGCGGCGAACACCGGGGAGCTGTTTTTT. Complete variable domain (other parts from reference TRBV5-1 and TRBJ2-2): KAGVTQTPRYLIKTRGQQVTLSCSPISGHRSVSWYQQTPGQGLQFLFEYFSETQRNKGNFPGRFSGRQFSNSRSEMNVSTLELGDSALYLCASSSGLAANTGELFFGEGSRLTVL.